Following are 2 T cell receptor beta chains from one sample sequenced in a study of blood T cell repertoires in COVID-19. Libraries were prepared by immunoSEQ multiplex PCR; TCRdb keeps only in-frame clonotypes and omits some of them. The sample has hundreds of thousands of clones; 89% are singletons. The material sequenced was peripheral blood. The source is a middle-aged man with acute or convalescent COVID-19.

The table lists this clone with a count of one. The V and J genes are TRBV19 and TRBJ2-2; D remains ambiguous. There are 11 residues in the CDR3. V dropped 5 bases and J dropped 8 bases, with 6 bases sitting between them. Germline V CDR1 and CDR2: LNHDA, SQIVND (reference sequence). The CDR3 nucleotides read TGTGCCAGTAGTTTCACAGGGGAGCTGTTTTTT. Translated, it gives CASSFTGELFF.

The chain uses TRBV2 and TRBJ1-5; D call uncertain. CDR3 length equals 15 residues. Looked up from germline, CDR1 is SNHLY and CDR2 is FYNNEI. V was shortened by 5 bases and J by 2 bases, with 13 bases between the two germline ends. The CDR3 nucleotides read TGTGCCAGCAGTCTTAGCGCCCTCGGCAATCAGCCCCAGCATTTT. It is translated as CASSLSALGNQPQHF.